This T cell receptor (beta chain) stems from a study of radiotherapy plus CTLA-4 blockade in lung cancer. The method was immunoSEQ multiplex PCR; TCRdb's version includes in-frame clones alone and lacks a portion of them. The table records about 97,000 clones, approximately 75% of them present only once. The length of the CDR3 is 13 residues. Germline V gives CDR1 SGHRS, CDR2 YFSETQ. Trimming shortened V by 1 base and J by 5 bases, and 9 bases separated the two germline ends. Notes on this clone: Other DNA sequences of this sample code for an identical CDR3.

The source of this sequence is a human donor with non-small cell lung cancer who had a partial response to radiotherapy plus ipilimumab. Some clones in this sample may be carry-over from other donors' samples. The sample was peripheral blood, taken from a patient treated with radiotherapy plus ipilimumab. J is TRBJ1-1 and V is TRBV5-1; maybe TRBD1 (6 bases). CDR3 sequence (DNA): TGCGCCAGCAGCTTGAGGGGGGGTACTGAAGCTTTCTTT. Amino acids: CASSLRGGTEAFF.